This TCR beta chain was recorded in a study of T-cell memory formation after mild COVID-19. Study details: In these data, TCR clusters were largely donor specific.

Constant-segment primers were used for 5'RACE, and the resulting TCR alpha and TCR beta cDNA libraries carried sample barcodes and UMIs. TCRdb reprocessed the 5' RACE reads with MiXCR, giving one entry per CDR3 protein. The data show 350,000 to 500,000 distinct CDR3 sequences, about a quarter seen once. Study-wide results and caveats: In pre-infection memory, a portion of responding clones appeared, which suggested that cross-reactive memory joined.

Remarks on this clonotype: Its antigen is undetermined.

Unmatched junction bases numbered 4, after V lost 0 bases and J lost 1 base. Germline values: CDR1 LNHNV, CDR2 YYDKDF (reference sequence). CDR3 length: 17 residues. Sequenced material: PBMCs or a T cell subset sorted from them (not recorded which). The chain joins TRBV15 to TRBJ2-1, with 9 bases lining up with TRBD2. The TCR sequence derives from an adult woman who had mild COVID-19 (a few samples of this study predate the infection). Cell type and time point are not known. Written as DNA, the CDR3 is TGTGCCACCAGCAGAGACCCTAGCGGGATATCCTACAATGAGCAGTTCTTC. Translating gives CATSRDPSGISYNEQFF.